These 10 T cell receptor beta chains originate from one sample sequenced in a study of T cell responses to AZD1222 COVID-19 vaccine. The protocol was immunoSEQ multiplex PCR, while the TCRdb copy is restricted to in-frame clones and leaves out a portion. The table has fewer than 100,000 clones, 85% to 90% seen once. Source: peripheral blood, taken 28 days after the second AZD1222 dose. All receptors come from an adult who received the AZD1222 COVID-19 vaccine.

This chain connects TRBV6-5 to TRBJ2-1; TRBD2 aligns across 7 bases. V was clipped by 0 bases and J by 6 bases; unmatched bases: 5. This CDR3 comprises 15 residues. CDR1 and CDR2 from the germline V gene are MNHEY and SVGAGI. DNA for the CDR3: TGTGCCAGCAGTTACTCGATTGGGACTACCAATGAGCAGTTCTTC. This codes for CASSYSIGTTNEQFF.

The chain links TRBV7-2 to TRBJ2-7, with TRBD2 matching over 11 bases. Germline trimming cut 4 bases from V and 1 base from J; bases unmatched to any gene: 3. The CDR3 has 15 residues. Germline CDR1 and CDR2: SGHTA and FQGNSA. CDR3 loop: CASSSRLAGSYEQYF. For the CDR3, the DNA is TGTGCCAGCAGCTCCAGACTAGCGGGATCCTACGAGCAGTACTTC.

This chain links TRBV6-1 with TRBJ1-5; 8 bases fit TRBD1. The CDR3 contains 15 residues. V lost 0 bases and J lost 8; bases outside the gene matches: 6. Germline assignment: CDR1 MNHNS and CDR2 SASEGT. The CDR3 sequence: CASSEALRGPEPQHF. The CDR3 DNA follows: TGTGCCAGCAGTGAAGCGCTCAGGGGGCCGGAGCCCCAGCATTTT.

The chain recombines TRBV11-2 with TRBJ1-4; D gene uncertain. Germline values: CDR1 SGHAT, CDR2 FQNNGV. V was trimmed by 3 bases and J by 5 bases, leaving 10 bases between them. The CDR3 is 14 residues long. Written as DNA, the CDR3 is TGTGCCAGCAGCTTTGCCCCGCTGAATGAAAAACTGTTTTTT. Amino acids: CASSFAPLNEKLFF.

V is TRBV18 and J is TRBJ1-5; D unclear. V dropped 6 bases and J dropped 5 bases, with 11 bases sitting between them. Germline assignment: CDR1 KGHSH and CDR2 LQKENI. The CDR3 covers 13 residues. The CDR3 is CASSPKGDQPQHF. The DNA for the CDR3 is TGTGCCAGCTCCCCGAAGGGAGATCAGCCCCAGCATTTT.

The chain uses TRBV6-2 or TRBV6-3 and TRBJ1-5, with D tentatively TRBD1 (6 bases). Germline CDR1 and CDR2: MNHEY and SVGEGT. The CDR3 extends over 17 amino acids. V was trimmed by 2 bases and J by 5 bases, leaving 19 bases between them. The CDR3 spells CASSYIGGRGMHQPQHF. The CDR3 bases are TGTGCCAGCAGTTACATTGGGGGCAGGGGTATGCATCAGCCCCAGCATTTT.

The J gene is TRBJ2-7, the V gene TRBV5-1; 11 bases line up with TRBD2. This CDR3 has 15 residues. V was clipped by 0 bases and J by 5 bases; unmatched bases: 4. Germline V CDR1 and CDR2: SGHRS, YFSETQ. The CDR3 protein is CASSLALAGEHEQYF. The CDR3 nucleotides are TGCGCCAGCAGCTTGGCACTAGCGGGAGAACACGAGCAGTACTTC.

There are a few counts of this clone. This chain uses TRBV9 with TRBJ2-3, with 9 bases identical to TRBD1. V gave up 0 bases and J gave up 3 bases; unmatched junction bases: 5. Germline-derived CDR1 and CDR2 are SGDLS and YYNGEE. The CDR3 runs to 16 residues. CDR3 coding DNA: TGTGCCAGCAGCGTAGCCGGGACAGGGAGGACAGATACGCAGTATTTT. It is translated as CASSVAGTGRTDTQYF.

The chain joins TRBV29-1 to TRBJ2-3; 15 positions match TRBD2. With 7 bases clipped from V and 5 bases from J, the junction kept 10 bases outside the gene matches. The CDR3 has 16 amino acids. The germline V gene has CDR1 SQVTM and CDR2 ANQGSEA. This CDR3 reads CSASWTSGRAGDTQYF. The CDR3 nucleotides read TGCAGCGCCTCCTGGACTAGCGGGAGGGCCGGAGATACGCAGTATTTT.

The chain carries TRBV11-2 and TRBJ2-1; TRBD1 aligns across 8 bases. The CDR3 spans 14 residues. With V trimmed by 0 bases and J by 7 bases, 2 bases remained unmatched. Per germline, CDR1 SGHAT and CDR2 FQNNGV. CDR3 sequence: CASSLDRQGNEQFF. The CDR3 DNA is TGTGCCAGCAGCTTAGATCGACAGGGGAATGAGCAGTTCTTC.